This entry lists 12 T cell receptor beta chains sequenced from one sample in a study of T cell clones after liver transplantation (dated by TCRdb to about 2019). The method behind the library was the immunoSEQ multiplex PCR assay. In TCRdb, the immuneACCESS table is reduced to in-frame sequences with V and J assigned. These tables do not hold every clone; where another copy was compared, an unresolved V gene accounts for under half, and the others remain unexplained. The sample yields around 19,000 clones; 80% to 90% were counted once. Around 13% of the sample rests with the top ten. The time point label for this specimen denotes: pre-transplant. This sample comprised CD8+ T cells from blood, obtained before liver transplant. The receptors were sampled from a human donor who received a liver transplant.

The CDR3 here is CASSRPAGTGELFF. The CDR3 region has the DNA TGTGCCAGCAGTCGCCCGGCTGGCACCGGGGAGCTGTTTTTT. The V and J genes are TRBV28 and TRBJ2-2, with D uncertain. The germline V and J ends were trimmed by 5 bases and 4 bases, with 11 bases remaining between them. Germline-derived CDR1 and CDR2 are MDHEN and SYDVKM. CDR3 length: 14 amino acids.

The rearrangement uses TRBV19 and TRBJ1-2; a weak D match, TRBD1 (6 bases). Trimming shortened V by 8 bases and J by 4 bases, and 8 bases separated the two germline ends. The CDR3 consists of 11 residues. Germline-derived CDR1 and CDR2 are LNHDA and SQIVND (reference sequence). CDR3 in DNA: TGTGCCAGTGGGGGCATCTATGGCTACACCTTC. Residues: CASGGIYGYTF.

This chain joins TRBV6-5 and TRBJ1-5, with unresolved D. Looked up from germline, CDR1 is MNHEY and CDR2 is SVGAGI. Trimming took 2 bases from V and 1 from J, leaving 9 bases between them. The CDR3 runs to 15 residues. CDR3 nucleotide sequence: TGTGCCAGCAGTTACGCCTTGGGGAGCAATCAGCCCCAGCATTTT. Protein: CASSYALGSNQPQHF.

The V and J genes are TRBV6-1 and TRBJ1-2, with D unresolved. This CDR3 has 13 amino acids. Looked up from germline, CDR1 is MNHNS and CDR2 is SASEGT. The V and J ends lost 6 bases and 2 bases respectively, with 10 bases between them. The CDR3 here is CASSPTPNYGYTF. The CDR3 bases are TGTGCCAGCAGCCCGACACCCAACTATGGCTACACCTTC.

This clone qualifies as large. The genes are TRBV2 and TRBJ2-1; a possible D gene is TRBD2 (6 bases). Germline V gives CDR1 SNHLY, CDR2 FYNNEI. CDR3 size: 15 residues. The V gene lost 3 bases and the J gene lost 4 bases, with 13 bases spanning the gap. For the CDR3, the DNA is TGTGCCAGCAGTGAGGGTCTAGCGAATTACAATGAGCAGTTCTTC. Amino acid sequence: CASSEGLANYNEQFF.

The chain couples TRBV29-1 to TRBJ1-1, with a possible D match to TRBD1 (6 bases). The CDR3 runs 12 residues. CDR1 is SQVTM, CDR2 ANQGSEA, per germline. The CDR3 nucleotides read TGCGTGTCGGGGGGCGAATACACTGAAGCTTTCTTT. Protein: CVSGGEYTEAFF. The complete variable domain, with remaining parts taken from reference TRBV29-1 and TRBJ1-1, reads SAVISQKPSRDICQRGTSLTIQCQVDSQVTMMFWYRQQPGQSLTLIATANQGSEATYESGFVIDKFPISRPNLTFSTLTVSNMSPEDSSIYLCVSGGEYTEAFFGQGTRLTVV.

In DNA form, the CDR3 reads TGTGCCAGCAGCTTGGAGCCGGGACTAGCACCAGATACGCAGTATTTT. Protein: CASSLEPGLAPDTQYF. The rearrangement joins TRBV5-4 to TRBJ2-3; TRBD2 matches 9 bases. The ends lost 0 bases at V and 4 bases at J; junction bases unmatched: 6. CDR3 length equals 16 residues. From germline, CDR1 is SGHNT and CDR2 YYREEE (reference sequence).

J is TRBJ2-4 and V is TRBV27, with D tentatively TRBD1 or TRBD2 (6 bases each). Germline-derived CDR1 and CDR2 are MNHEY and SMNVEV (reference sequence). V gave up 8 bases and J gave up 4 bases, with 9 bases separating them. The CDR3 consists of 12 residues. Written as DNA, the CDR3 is TGTGCCAGCGGGGGGCAGAAAAACATTCAGTACTTC. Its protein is CASGGQKNIQYF.

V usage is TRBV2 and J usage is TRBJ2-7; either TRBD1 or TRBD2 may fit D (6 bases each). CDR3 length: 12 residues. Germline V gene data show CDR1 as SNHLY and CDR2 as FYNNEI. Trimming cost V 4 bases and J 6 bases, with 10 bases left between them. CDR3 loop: CASSGGAGEQYF. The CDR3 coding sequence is TGTGCCAGCAGTGGGGGGGCTGGCGAGCAGTACTTC. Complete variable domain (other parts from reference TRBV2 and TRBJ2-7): EPEVTQTPSHQVTQMGQEVILRCVPISNHLYFYWYRQILGQKVEFLVSFYNNEISEKSEIFDDQFSVERPDGSNFTLKIRSTKLEDSAMYFCASSGGAGEQYFGPGTRLTVT.

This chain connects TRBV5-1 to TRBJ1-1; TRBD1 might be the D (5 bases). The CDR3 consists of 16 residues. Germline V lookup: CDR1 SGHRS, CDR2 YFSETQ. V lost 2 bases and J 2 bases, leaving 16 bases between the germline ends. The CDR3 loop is CASSLSGASGNTEAFF. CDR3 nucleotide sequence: TGCGCCAGCAGCTTATCCGGGGCATCGGGAAACACTGAAGCTTTCTTT.

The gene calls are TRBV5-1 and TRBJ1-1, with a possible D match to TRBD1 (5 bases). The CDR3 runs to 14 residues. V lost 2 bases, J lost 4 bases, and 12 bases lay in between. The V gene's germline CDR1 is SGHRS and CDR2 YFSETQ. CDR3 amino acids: CASSFTGASTEAFF. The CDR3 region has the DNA TGCGCCAGCAGCTTCACCGGGGCGTCCACTGAAGCTTTCTTT.

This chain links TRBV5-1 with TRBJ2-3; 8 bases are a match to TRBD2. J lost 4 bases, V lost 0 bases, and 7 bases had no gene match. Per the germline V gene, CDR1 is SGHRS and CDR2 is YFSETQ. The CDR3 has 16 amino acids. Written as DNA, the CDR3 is TGCGCCAGCAGCTTGGTCCCCGGGAGGGCCGCAGATACGCAGTATTTT. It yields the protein CASSLVPGRAADTQYF.